A single T cell receptor beta chain is shown here with its context. V was pared by 3 bases and J by 6 bases, with 15 bases between. The germline V gene has CDR1 MDHEN and CDR2 SYDVKM. CDR3 length: 14 amino acids. In the PCR, 60 Vbeta and 13 Jbeta primers were used. Using immunoSEQ multiplex PCR, the repertoire was profiled, and TCRdb retains in-frame clones only, with some absent. The data contain 110,000 to 150,000 clones, about a tenth of them singletons. The data stem from a study of cytomegalovirus exposure and HLA in healthy donors. Across the study: Around 180 million T cells yielded some 120 million unique TCR beta sequences in earlier analysis.

Sequencing used PBMCs. The clonotype originates from a male donor in good health and CMV-seronegative. This chain links TRBV28 with TRBJ2-7, with D possibly being TRBD2 (6 bases). CDR3 residues: CASSFGGIKGEQYF. The CDR3 DNA sequence: TGTGCCAGCAGTTTCGGAGGGATTAAAGGCGAGCAGTACTTC.